This T cell receptor (beta chain) appears in the sequencing data of a study of T cells expressing NK-cell markers. Concerning this clonotype: Its antigen is not known.

TCRdb re-called the 5' RACE reads; every CDR3 protein appears as one record, without DNA. The listing contains over 120,000 distinct CDR3 sequences. The CDR3 runs to 15 residues. Germline-derived CDR1 and CDR2 are SGHDT and YYEEEE. Findings and caveats of the study: Evidence did not settle whether expanded NKG2C+ T cell clones targeted HCMV.

The origin of this receptor is a man younger than 35 in good health. The source material was blood T cells: a sorted CD56 or NKG2C T cell subset, CD4+ or CD8+ T cells, or bulk PBMC T cells (not recorded which). V is TRBV5-6 and J is TRBJ2-1; TCRdb's D call, TRBD1, is unchecked because there is no DNA. This chain's CDR3 is CASSLRTALYNEQFF. Looking up the rest from reference TRBV5-6 and TRBJ2-1 gives the full variable domain: DAGVTQSPTHLIKTRGQQVTLRCSPKSGHDTVSWYQQALGQGPQFIFQYYEEEERQRGNFPDRFSGHQFPNYSSELNVNALLLGDSALYLCASSLRTALYNEQFFGPGTRLTVL.